This passage covers 10 T cell receptor beta chains from one sample sequenced in a study of tumor and adjacent non-tumor tissue in lung cancer. Three rounds of nested PCR, following a modified ARM-PCR protocol, produced the TCRbeta library. TCRdb re-called the multiplex PCR reads through MiXCR, storing one row per CDR3 protein. The data hold more than 85,000 distinct CDR3 sequences, with about 60% observed a single time. This sample's RNA came from whole unsorted tissue. Distant lung tissue was collected more than 3 cm away from the tumor edge. The sequencing sample was made of distant non-tumor lung tissue. These receptors all come from a man aged 25-45 years with non-small cell lung cancer.

This clonotype has a count of ten or more. The V call is TRBV12-3 or TRBV12-4, the J call TRBJ1-1, with a tentative D call TRBD1 (6 bases). The CDR3 length is 11 residues. The V end was cut by 10 bases, the J end by 10 bases, with 16 bases between. The CDR3 is CATGDSQSAFF. The CDR3 nucleotides are TGTGCCACAGGGGATTCACAGTCAGCTTTCTTT.

The chain uses TRBV4-1 and TRBJ1-2; 8 nucleotides agree with TRBD1. Germline assignment: CDR1 MGHRA and CDR2 YSYEKL. The CDR3 runs to 18 residues. The V and J ends lost 3 bases and 4 bases, in that order; junction bases with no gene match: 16. DNA for the CDR3: TGCGCCAGCAGCCAGGACTTAACCGGGACAGGAAGTCTCTATGGCTACACCTTC. Translated, it gives CASSQDLTGTGSLYGYTF.

This clonotype was picked up many times. The J gene is TRBJ1-1, the V gene TRBV20-1, with D tentatively TRBD1 (5 bases). There are 14 residues in the CDR3. Trimming removed 3 bases from V and 10 bases from J, with 21 bases in between. Germline CDR1 is DFQATT and CDR2 is SNEGSKA (reference sequence). CDR3 sequence reads: CSARGLKDLAGAFF. In DNA form, the CDR3 reads TGCAGTGCTAGGGGGCTCAAGGACCTGGCGGGAGCTTTCTTT.

On this clonotype itself: Just one base apart from a much larger clone, this may be a read error. Likely a read error: the CDR3 ends without its conserved phenylalanine or tryptophan. V and J are TRBV29-1 and TRBJ1-4, with TRBD1 as a possible D gene (6 bases). Germline values: CDR1 SQVTM, CDR2 ANQGSEA. The CDR3 sequence is 14 residues long. V lost 6 bases and J lost 6, with 17 bases in between. CDR3 DNA: TGCAGCGTCGTACAGGGCTGGGGTGATGAAAAACTGTTTTCT. Its protein product is CSVVQGWGDEKLFS.

This clonotype was counted a few times. This may be a read error: a much more frequent sequence differs by one nucleotide. V usage is TRBV6-5 and J usage is TRBJ2-7, with D possibly TRBD1 on 5 matching bases. The germline V gene has CDR1 MNHEY and CDR2 SVGAGI. The CDR3 covers 15 residues. As DNA, the CDR3 is TGTGTCAGCAGTCGATATCAGGGTCACCTCTACGAGCAGTACTTC. Amino acids: CVSSRYQGHLYEQYF.

Remarks on this clonotype: Germline and junction disagree at one end, which may indicate a read error. The rearrangement uses TRBV5-5 and TRBJ2-1; no clear D. There are 13 residues in the CDR3. The V gene's germline CDR1 is SGHKS and CDR2 YYEKEE (reference sequence). CDR3: CVSSLERKREQFF. DNA for the CDR3: TGTGTCAGCAGCTTGGAGAGGAAAAGGGAGCAGTTCTTC.

Only a few counts were recorded for this clonotype. An end of the junction differs from the germline gene, which may be a read error. The chain recombines TRBV12-3 or TRBV12-4 with TRBJ2-7, with D tentatively TRBD1 (5 bases). The CDR3 runs to 14 residues. The CDR3, as DNA: TGTATCAGCAGTTTGGGGCTGCCCCCCTACGAGCAGTATTTC. Its protein is CISSLGLPPYEQYF.

This clonotype was counted between two and nine times. The chain employs TRBV20-1 and TRBJ2-3; 13 nucleotides agree with TRBD2. The CDR3 contains 14 residues. Per the germline V gene, CDR1 is DFQATT and CDR2 is SNEGSKA (reference sequence). This CDR3 is CDARTSGGSDTQYF. The CDR3 coding sequence is TGCGATGCGCGGACTAGCGGGGGATCAGATACGCAGTATTTT.

This clonotype was counted only a few times. A much larger clone differs from this one at a single base, so this may be a read error. The gene calls are TRBV20-1 and TRBJ1-2, with 9 nucleotides matching TRBD1. The germline CDR1 and CDR2 sequences are DFQATT and SNEGSKA (reference sequence). J was trimmed by 6 bases and V by 8 bases; bases with no gene match: 7. The CDR3 loop spans 12 amino acids. The CDR3 coding sequence is TGCAGTACGGGACAGGGATACAATGGCTACACCTTC. Amino acids: CSTGQGYNGYTF.

The J gene is TRBJ2-1, the V gene TRBV11-2, with a possible D match to TRBD1 (6 bases). CDR1 and CDR2 from the germline V gene are SGHAT and FQNNGV. Trimming left V 0 bases short and J 6 bases short, with 18 bases between. The CDR3 loop spans 17 amino acids. CDR3 protein: CASSLDDRTGLANEQFF. The DNA for the CDR3 is TGTGCCAGCAGCTTAGATGACCGCACAGGGCTGGCCAATGAGCAGTTCTTC.